This is a list of T cell receptor beta chains from one sample in a study of blood T cell repertoires in COVID-19. Some clones are missing from TCRdb's copy, which holds only in-frame ones; the method was immunoSEQ multiplex PCR. Among 300,000 to 350,000 clones listed, roughly 90% were seen once. The source material was peripheral blood. These receptor sequences come from a woman in her seventies with COVID-19, enrolled during active disease. CDR3s include the opening cysteine and the closing phenylalanine or tryptophan. The D gene is left open where the match is weak. Size is stated for part of the rows, as once, few or many counts, or as a class when the clone is expanded.

>TRBD1|NA|TRBJ1-5|TRBV24-1
CATSETGTGEEWGNQPQHF
TGTGCCACCAGTGAAACCGGGACAGGGGAGGAATGGGGCAATCAGCCCCAGCATTTT
>TRBD2|NA|TRBJ2-1|TRBV5-1
CASSLLAPDSYNEQFF
TGCGCCAGCAGCTTACTAGCGCCCGACTCCTACAATGAGCAGTTCTTC
>NA|NA|TRBJ1-6|TRBV7-2
CASSLGMGPYNSPLHF
TGTGCCAGCAGCTTAGGCATGGGGCCGTATAATTCACCCCTCCACTTT
>NA|NA|TRBJ1-2|TRBV29-1
CSVRQALNYGYTF
TGCAGCGTAAGACAGGCCCTTAACTATGGCTACACCTTC
>TRBD1|few|TRBJ2-2|TRBV24-1
CATSDWTGLNTGELFF
TGTGCCACCAGTGATTGGACAGGGTTAAACACCGGGGAGCTGTTTTTT
>NA|NA|TRBJ2-7|TRBV5-6
CASSLRSGGSYEQYF
TGTGCCAGCAGCTTGCGTTCAGGAGGGTCCTACGAGCAGTACTTC
>TRBD1|NA|TRBJ2-5|TRBV4-2
CASSWDRGRLNPVQETQYF
TGTGCCAGCAGCTGGGACAGGGGGCGCCTTAATCCCGTTCAAGAGACCCAGTACTTC
>NA|NA|TRBJ2-3|TRBV11-2
CASSLEWTDTDTQYF
TGTGCCAGCAGCTTAGAGTGGACAGACACAGATACGCAGTATTTT
>NA|once|TRBJ2-3|TRBV25-1
CASSDPTSTDTQYF
TGTGCCAGCAGTGACCCCACTAGCACAGATACGCAGTATTTT
>TRBD1|NA|TRBJ1-5|TRBV18
CASSSDRNQPQHF
TGTGCCAGCTCATCGGACAGGAATCAGCCCCAGCATTTT
>NA|NA|TRBJ2-5|TRBV7-9
CASSPEGGLQETQYF
TGTGCCAGCAGCCCCGAGGGGGGGCTGCAAGAGACCCAGTACTTC
>NA|NA|TRBJ1-1|TRBV12-3/TRBV12-4
CASRWTEISEAFF
TGTGCCAGCAGATGGACTGAGATCTCTGAAGCTTTCTTT
>TRBD1|NA|TRBJ1-5|TRBV18
CASSRQGGDQPQHF
TGTGCCAGCTCGCGACAGGGGGGAGATCAGCCCCAGCATTTT
>NA|NA|TRBJ2-1|TRBV2
CASSVLSGGNKFF
TGTGCCAGCAGTGTATTATCCGGGGGTAACAAGTTCTTC
>TRBD1|NA|TRBJ1-5|TRBV27
CASRPIDRGAGQPQHF
TGTGCCAGCAGGCCAATCGACAGGGGGGCCGGTCAGCCCCAGCATTTT